This TCR beta chain was captured by sequencing in a study of human T cells and chemical hapten exposure. CDR1 and CDR2 (germline): SGHNT, YENEEA. Trimming took 4 bases from V and 2 from J, leaving 6 bases between them. The CDR3 sequence is 12 residues long. MiXCR was run by TCRdb on the RACE reads, yielding one entry per CDR3 protein. The profile shows about 380,000 distinct CDR3 sequences, 4.5% to 6% of them singletons. There are many counts of this clonotype. The time point was: pre-sensitization, week 0. The sample's treatment: therapeutic diphenylcyclopropenone sensitization with weekly scalp DPC. Sequences were derived from whole blood, sampled in connection with sensitization to the hapten diphenylcyclopropenone (DPC). The TCR was taken from a woman aged 50 to 60 with alopecia areata. Some clones in this sample may be carry-over from other donors' samples. The V and J genes are TRBV11-3 and TRBJ2-7, with D uncertain. CDR3 sequence: CASSSSPYEQYF. The DNA for the CDR3 is TGTGCCAGCAGCTCCTCTCCCTACGAGCAGTACTTC.